A single sample is the source of the 15 T cell receptor beta chains below, sequenced in a study of T cell responses to AZD1222 COVID-19 vaccine. Generated by immunoSEQ multiplex PCR, the TCRdb table keeps only in-frame clones and is missing some. The repertoire consists of about 57,000 clones, with 70% to 90% occurring once and the leading ten covering over 15%. The material sequenced was peripheral blood, taken on day 0 of AZD1222 vaccination. The origin of the receptors is an adult in good health.

The chain employs TRBV3-1 (or the pseudogene TRBV3-2) and TRBJ1-2; 9 bases are shared with TRBD1. This CDR3 region has 13 residues. The ends lost 4 bases at V and 6 bases at J; junction bases unmatched: 3. CDR1 LGHDT and CDR2 YNNKEL come from the germline V gene (reference sequence). The CDR3 DNA reads as TGTGCCAGCAGCCGACAGGGGGTGGATGGCTACACCTTC. It codes for CASSRQGVDGYTF.

The chain couples TRBV11-3 to TRBJ2-7; 7 bases agree with TRBD1. V trimming: 3 bases; J trimming: 5 bases; junction bases outside the gene matches: 4. Germline values: CDR1 SGHNT, CDR2 YENEEA. The CDR3 consists of 13 residues. CDR3 amino acids: CASSFQGDHEQYF. In DNA, the CDR3 is TGTGCCAGCAGCTTCCAGGGGGACCACGAGCAGTACTTC.

The chain joins TRBV9 to TRBJ2-7; D is ambiguous. Germline CDR1 reads SGDLS; CDR2 reads YYNGEE. The CDR3 runs 13 residues. Trimming pared 2 bases from V and 1 base from J, leaving 7 bases between. The CDR3 protein is CASSVDTSYEQYF. CDR3 bases: TGTGCCAGCAGCGTCGACACGTCCTACGAGCAGTACTTC.

This clone has just a few counts. CDR3 in DNA: TGTGCCAGCACGGGACTAGGAACAACCTACGAGCAGTACTTC. This encodes CASTGLGTTYEQYF. The chain combines TRBV6-5 with TRBJ2-7, with TRBD2 matching 8 bases. The trim removed 7 bases at V and 2 bases at J, leaving 7 bases unmatched. Germline-derived CDR1 and CDR2 are MNHEY and SVGAGI. The CDR3 extends over 14 amino acids.

The sample holds a few counts of this clone. This chain connects TRBV7-2 to TRBJ1-5; maybe TRBD1 (6 bases). The V and J ends lost 0 bases and 6 bases respectively, with 9 bases between them. CDR1 is SGHTA and CDR2 is FQGNSA in the germline V gene. This CDR3 region has 14 residues. The CDR3 nucleotides read TGTGCCAGCAGCTTAGCTCAGGGGACTCAGCCCCAGCATTTT. This sequence encodes CASSLAQGTQPQHF.

This chain joins TRBV3-1 (or the pseudogene TRBV3-2) and TRBJ1-1; D unresolved. Germline values: CDR1 LGHDT, CDR2 YNNKEL (reference sequence). The length of the CDR3 is 14 residues. Trimming cost V 8 bases and J 0 bases, with 13 bases left between them. The chain's CDR3 is CASLSEGMNTEAFF. The CDR3 coding sequence is TGTGCCAGCCTCTCGGAGGGTATGAACACTGAAGCTTTCTTT.

A few counts support this clone. The CDR3 DNA follows: TGTGCCAGCAGTGTGGGACAGGGAAACACTGAAGCTTTCTTT. Its protein is CASSVGQGNTEAFF. The rearrangement links TRBV2 to TRBJ1-1, with 9 bases that match TRBD1. The V gene end was trimmed by 4 bases and the J gene end by 2 bases; junction bases not matched to a gene: 2. CDR1 and CDR2 from the germline V gene are SNHLY and FYNNEI. The CDR3 consists of 14 residues.

V and J are TRBV6-1 and TRBJ1-1; tentatively, D is TRBD1 (5 bases). Per the germline V gene, CDR1 is MNHNS and CDR2 is SASEGT. With 1 base removed from V and 1 base from J, the gap between germline ends came to 13 bases. This CDR3 has 16 amino acids. The CDR3 is CASSEEAGRGNTEAFF. Written as DNA, the CDR3 is TGTGCCAGCAGTGAAGAGGCAGGGCGGGGGAACACTGAAGCTTTCTTT.

The chain joins TRBV30 to TRBJ1-5; D ambiguous. CDR1 and CDR2 from the germline V gene are GTSNPN and SVGIG (reference sequence). V lost 2 bases, J lost 2 bases, and 10 bases lay in between. CDR3 length: 14 amino acids. CDR3 bases: TGTGCCTGGAGTAACATTGGCGGCAATCAGCCCCAGCATTTT. Translation: CAWSNIGGNQPQHF.

The chain carries TRBV29-1 and TRBJ2-3; 8 nucleotides agree with TRBD2. The CDR3 runs 15 residues. After removal of 2 bases from V and 3 bases from J, the junction contained 7 bases not matched to a gene. Per the germline V gene, CDR1 is SQVTM and CDR2 is ANQGSEA. The CDR3 protein is CSVEKAGGATDTQYF. CDR3 coding DNA: TGCAGCGTTGAAAAGGCGGGAGGAGCAACAGATACGCAGTATTTT.

The chain carries TRBV19 and TRBJ2-1; 7 bases are shared with TRBD2. The V segment lost 1 base and the J segment 0 bases; nucleotides outside the gene matches: 3. The CDR3 has 16 amino acids. Germline loops: CDR1 LNHDA, CDR2 SQIVND (reference sequence). CDR3 sequence reads: CASSIGGGSSYNEQFF. The CDR3, as DNA: TGTGCCAGTAGTATAGGGGGCGGGAGCTCCTACAATGAGCAGTTCTTC.

The V gene is TRBV4-3, the J gene TRBJ1-3; a possible D gene is TRBD1 (5 bases). This CDR3 comprises 15 residues. Germline V CDR1 and CDR2: LGHNA, YSLEER. With 0 bases removed from V and 7 bases from J, the gap between germline ends came to 13 bases. The CDR3 sequence: CASSQEGDPENTIYF. CDR3 bases: TGCGCCAGCAGCCAAGAGGGGGACCCGGAGAACACCATATATTTT.

The rearrangement links TRBV10-3 to TRBJ1-5; D is perhaps TRBD1 (6 bases). Between the trimmed V and J ends, which lost 6 bases and 5 bases, there was a span of 11 bases. This CDR3 has 13 residues. Germline V CDR1 and CDR2: ENHRY, SYGVKD. The CDR3 nucleotides read TGTGCCATCAGCGGACAGCCCGATCAGCCCCAGCATTTT. It translates to CAISGQPDQPQHF.

This chain uses TRBV20-1 with TRBJ1-6; tentatively, D is TRBD1 (5 bases). The ends were cut back, 3 bases at V and 14 bases at J, with 11 bases in the middle. The CDR3 covers 11 residues. Germline CDR1 and CDR2: DFQATT and SNEGSKA (reference sequence). CDR3 residues: CSASRQGALHF. The CDR3 DNA reads as TGCAGTGCTAGTCGTCAAGGGGCCCTCCACTTT.

The CDR3 DNA reads as TGTGCCAGCATAGAGGGCCGAGGGGCTGAAGCTTTCTTT. Translated, it gives CASIEGRGAEAFF. The chain links TRBV2 to TRBJ1-1; possibly TRBD1 for D (5 bases). Trimming removed 7 bases from V and 6 bases from J, with 15 bases in between. The CDR3 covers 13 residues. The V gene's germline CDR1 is SNHLY and CDR2 FYNNEI.